This TCR beta chain comes out of a study of shared clonotypes between healthy human individuals. Researchers divided each subset's genomic DNA evenly across several immunoSEQ plates. Repertoires were generated with immunoSEQ multiplex PCR, while TCRdb's copy carries only in-frame clones and drops some. Of roughly 2,500,000 clones listed, roughly 93% were seen once; the top ten hold about 0.38%. Investigators divided CD4+ cells into CD45RA+ naive and CD45RA-negative memory subsets. V lost 4 bases and J 4 bases, leaving 5 bases between the germline ends. Germline assignment: CDR1 MNHNS and CDR2 SASEGT. The CDR3 is made up of 11 amino acids. A word on this clone: Other DNA sequences of this sample code for an identical CDR3.

The chain recombines TRBV6-1 with TRBJ2-7; D unclear. The sample taken for sequencing was naive CD4+ T cells from PBMCs. The sample's subset: CD45RA+ positively selected. This sequence originates from a man aged 18 to 29 in good health. Some clones in this sample may be carry-over from other donors' samples. The CDR3 coding sequence is TGTGCCAGCAGTGGGATGTACGAGCAGTACTTC. This translates into CASSGMYEQYF.